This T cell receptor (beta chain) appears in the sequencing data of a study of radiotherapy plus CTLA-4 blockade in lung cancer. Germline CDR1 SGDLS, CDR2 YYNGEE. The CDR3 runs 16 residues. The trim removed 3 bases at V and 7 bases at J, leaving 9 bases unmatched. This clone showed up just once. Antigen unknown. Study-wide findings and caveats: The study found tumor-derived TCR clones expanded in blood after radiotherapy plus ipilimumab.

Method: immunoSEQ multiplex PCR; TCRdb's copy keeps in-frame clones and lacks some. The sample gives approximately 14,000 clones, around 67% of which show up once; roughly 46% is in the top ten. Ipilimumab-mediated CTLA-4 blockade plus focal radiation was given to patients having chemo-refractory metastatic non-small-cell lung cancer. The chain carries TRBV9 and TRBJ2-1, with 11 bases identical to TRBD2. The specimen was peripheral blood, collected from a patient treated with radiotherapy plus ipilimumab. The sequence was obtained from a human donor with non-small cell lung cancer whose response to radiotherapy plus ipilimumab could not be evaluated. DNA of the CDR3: TGTGCCAGCAGCGCCCCGGGACTAGCGGCCGTTAATGAGCAGTTCTTC. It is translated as CASSAPGLAAVNEQFF.